The 15 T cell receptor beta chains presented below share a single source sample, sequenced in a study of blood T cell repertoires in COVID-19 (TCRdb year 2020). Libraries came from the immunoSEQ multiplex PCR assay. TCRdb re-hosts the immuneACCESS table, in-frame sequences only. Its copies lack some clones; in the studies checked, an unresolved V gene accounts for under half of them, and the cause for the rest is not known. This sample lists roughly 300,000 clones; 85% to 90% were detected once. The ten largest make up approximately 12% of the sample. The sequenced material came from peripheral blood. All receptors come from a woman aged 25 to 39 with COVID-19, enrolled during active disease.

The rearrangement links TRBV3-1 (or the pseudogene TRBV3-2) to TRBJ2-2; D gene ambiguous. CDR1 and CDR2 from the germline V gene are LGHDT and YNNKEL (reference sequence). CDR3 length: 13 residues. The V end was cut by 1 base, the J end by 6 bases, with 6 bases between. The DNA of the CDR3 is TGTGCCAGCAGCCAAGGAGGAGCCGGGGAGCTGTTTTTT. This sequence encodes CASSQGGAGELFF.

V and J are TRBV3-1 (or the pseudogene TRBV3-2) and TRBJ2-6; unclear D gene. Trimming pared 0 bases from V and 0 bases from J, leaving 6 bases between. The CDR3 extends over 16 amino acids. Germline lookup yields CDR1 LGHDT and CDR2 YNNKEL (reference sequence). The CDR3 loop is CASSQERGSGANVLTF. In DNA, the CDR3 is TGTGCCAGCAGCCAAGAACGAGGCTCTGGGGCCAACGTCCTGACTTTC.

V gene TRBV7-2 combines with J gene TRBJ1-2, with 8 bases identical to TRBD1. Germline CDR1 is SGHTA and CDR2 is FQGNSA. The V segment lost 5 bases and the J segment 3 bases; nucleotides outside the gene matches: 5. The CDR3 runs to 14 residues. The CDR3 region has the DNA TGTGCCAGCAGCATTGACAGGGGATACTATGGCTACACCTTC. Translating gives CASSIDRGYYGYTF.

V and J are TRBV7-2 and TRBJ1-1, with TRBD1 matching 7 bases. The CDR3 consists of 15 residues. Trimming at V came to 4 bases and at J to 4 bases, leaving 9 bases not matched to a gene. Germline assignment: CDR1 SGHTA and CDR2 FQGNSA. The CDR3 region is CASSSIDRDGTEAFF. The CDR3, as DNA: TGTGCCAGCAGCTCCATCGACAGGGATGGCACTGAAGCTTTCTTT.

The rearrangement links TRBV19 to TRBJ2-1, with D tentatively TRBD1 (6 bases). Trimming removed 5 bases from V and 12 bases from J, with 14 bases in between. Germline V lookup: CDR1 LNHDA, CDR2 SQIVND (reference sequence). The CDR3 runs to 12 residues. The CDR3 DNA follows: TGTGCCAGTAGTGACTGGGGGCCCGGGCAGTTCTTC. Encoded protein: CASSDWGPGQFF.

This chain uses TRBV3-1 (or the pseudogene TRBV3-2) with TRBJ1-2, with D possibly being TRBD1 (6 bases). The ends were cut back, 0 bases at V and 8 bases at J, with 16 bases in the middle. Germline V gene lookup returns CDR1 LGHDT and CDR2 YNNKEL (reference sequence). The CDR3 is 15 amino acids. The CDR3 protein is CASSQDLFAGGGYTF. In DNA form, the CDR3 reads TGTGCCAGCAGCCAAGATCTGTTTGCGGGGGGCGGCTACACCTTC.

This clone was counted once. V gene TRBV5-1 combines with J gene TRBJ2-3; D perhaps matches TRBD2 (5 bases). Trimming took 4 bases from V and 5 from J, leaving 17 bases between them. Germline V lookup: CDR1 SGHRS, CDR2 YFSETQ. The CDR3 has 15 residues. The CDR3 bases are TGCGCCAGCAGCCCCCCGGGGATGAGAGGAGATACGCAGTATTTT. Protein sequence: CASSPPGMRGDTQYF.

V gene TRBV19 combines with J gene TRBJ1-2; D possibly corresponds to TRBD1 (5 bases). The CDR3 contains 13 residues. CDR1 is LNHDA and CDR2 is SQIVND in the germline V gene (reference sequence). The germline V and J ends were trimmed by 6 bases and 1 base, with 9 bases remaining between them. CDR3 sequence: CASRLGGNYGYTF. The DNA of the CDR3 is TGTGCCAGTAGGTTGGGGGGTAACTATGGCTACACCTTC.

J is TRBJ1-1 and V is TRBV12-3 or TRBV12-4; D is perhaps TRBD1 (6 bases). CDR3 length equals 12 residues. V lost 3 bases and J 11 bases, leaving 13 bases between the germline ends. CDR3 DNA sequence: TGTGCCAGCAGTTTTCGGGGGGCTGGCGCTTTCTTT. Amino acids: CASSFRGAGAFF.

J is TRBJ1-5 and V is TRBV28, with D unresolved. The CDR3 runs 15 residues. V gave up 3 bases and J gave up 0 bases, with 9 bases separating them. The germline V gene encodes CDR1 MDHEN and CDR2 SYDVKM. The CDR3 is CASSLPRHSNQPQHF. The CDR3 region has the DNA TGTGCCAGCAGTTTGCCGAGGCATAGCAATCAGCCCCAGCATTTT.

The rearrangement links TRBV6-1 to TRBJ1-5, with TRBD1 as a possible D gene (6 bases). The CDR3 runs to 16 residues. Germline V lookup: CDR1 MNHNS, CDR2 SASEGT. Trimming left V 2 bases short and J 2 bases short, with 13 bases between. The CDR3, as DNA: TGTGCCAGCAGTGAAAGGGGGGGCGAAGGCAATCAGCCCCAGCATTTT. It is translated as CASSERGGEGNQPQHF.

This clone has only one observation. The gene calls are TRBV4-2 and TRBJ2-3, with 16 bases aligning to TRBD2. Per the germline V gene, CDR1 is LGHNA and CDR2 is YNFKEQ. J was trimmed by 1 base and V by 4 bases; bases with no gene match: 8. The CDR3 contains 19 residues. The CDR3, as DNA: TGTGCCAGCAGCCCGTTTGGGACTAGCGGGGGGGTGGGCACAGATACGCAGTATTTT. Translation: CASSPFGTSGGVGTDTQYF.

CDR3 nucleotide sequence: TGTGCCACCAGCAGGAGGGTCTCAGGGGATGAGCAGTTCTTC. Residues: CATSRRVSGDEQFF. The chain recombines TRBV15 with TRBJ2-1; a possible D gene is TRBD1 (6 bases). V lost 3 bases and J 8 bases, leaving 14 bases between the germline ends. Per germline, CDR1 LNHNV and CDR2 YYDKDF (reference sequence). This CDR3 comprises 14 residues.

The sample holds a few counts of this clone. The rearrangement links TRBV19 to TRBJ2-5, with D perhaps matching TRBD1 (6 bases). Looked up from germline, CDR1 is LNHDA and CDR2 is SQIVND (reference sequence). The CDR3 extends over 15 amino acids. Trimming pared 2 bases from V and 5 bases from J, leaving 15 bases between. Here the CDR3 DNA reads TGTGCCAGTAGTATAATGCAGGGGAAGGAGGAGACCCAGTACTTC. Its translation: CASSIMQGKEETQYF.

V gene TRBV11-2 combines with J gene TRBJ1-1; 9 nucleotides agree with TRBD1. CDR1 and CDR2 (germline): SGHAT, FQNNGV. The CDR3 sequence is 14 residues long. The trim removed 5 bases at V and 5 bases at J, leaving 6 bases unmatched. The CDR3 loop reads CASSPQGANTEAFF. In DNA form, the CDR3 reads TGTGCCAGCAGCCCACAGGGGGCGAATACTGAAGCTTTCTTT. The complete variable domain, with remaining parts taken from reference TRBV11-2 and TRBJ1-1, reads EAGVAQSPRYKIIEKRQSVAFWCNPISGHATLYWYQQILGQGPKLLIQFQNNGVVDDSQLPKDRFSAERLKGVDSTLKIQPAKLEDSAVYLCASSPQGANTEAFFGQGTRLTVV.